This TCR beta chain was captured in a study of OX40 agonist ivuxolimab in advanced cancers. Findings and limits, study-wide: In the expanded peripheral T cells, antigen specificity was never determined. At doses 0.1 to 3.0 mg/kg, CD4+ and CD8+ clones expanded.

Concerning this clone: Its matching antigen is unknown.

Only in-frame clones appear in the TCRdb table, and some are missing; sequencing was by immunoSEQ multiplex PCR. The table includes about 36,000 clones, roughly three quarters detected once. The sample in question was CD4+ or CD8+ T cells sorted from blood, obtained in a trial of the OX40 agonist ivuxolimab. This clonotype was obtained from an adult with an advanced solid tumor such as melanoma, head and neck, liver or kidney cancer.

The CDR3 DNA follows: TGTGCCAGCAGTGAGGATCAGGGACTGTCTGAAGCTTTCTTT. Translated: CASSEDQGLSEAFF. The rearrangement links TRBV6-1 to TRBJ1-1; tentatively, D is TRBD1 (5 bases). Trimming took off 3 bases at V and 6 bases at J, with 14 bases between the two ends. Germline V lookup: CDR1 MNHNS, CDR2 SASEGT. The CDR3 runs 14 residues.